This record concerns one T cell receptor (beta chain) sequence. This clone was observed a handful of times. Its antigen is unknown. Within one base of it there is no much larger clone, and no base qualities were kept. An Illumina MiSeq was used to sequence the TCRbeta libraries, yielding an average of around 42,000 productive templates per sample. The immunoSEQ assay, which uses multiplex PCR amplification, was used to generate TCRbeta CDR3 libraries. Concerning the study's data processing: Following a previously defined approach, repertoire diversity was calculated, and values close to 0 point to extremely monoclonal samples. Drawn from immuneACCESS, this table holds only the in-frame rearrangements with V and J called that TCRdb kept. Clones are partly lost; checked studies trace under half to an unresolved V gene and leave the rest unexplained. V and J calls plus clone size are reproduced from that table; the DNA served to infer D and trimming. This sample has around 10,000 clones in its table, and roughly 54% of those were observed once. Together, the top ten hold 9% of the sample.

The same DNA, extracted from blood mononuclear cells, served for both the TCR sequencing and the STAT3 sequencing. This entry is derived from a study of STAT3 mutations in large granular lymphocyte leukemia (dated by TCRdb to the late 2010s). A note on the overall study: Roughly half of the T-LGLL patients who were sequenced longitudinally carried canonical activating STAT3 mutations. As controls within the study, a couple of patients with natural killer LGL leukemia were also sequenced longitudinally. To reconstruct clonal hierarchy and dynamics, serial deep sequencing of TCRbeta CDR3 and STAT3 was performed in patients with T-cell large granular lymphocyte leukemia. Each patient was sequenced at an average of approximately 4.2 time points, ranging from 2 to 8 samplings. More than 15 representative T-LGLL cases were selected from an initial cohort of approximately 210 LGL patients for longitudinal TCRbeta and STAT3 sequencing. Over half of the T-LGLL patients were given one or more immunosuppressive therapy regimens, and 40% of the treated patients had a hematologic response.

General findings and caveats noted by the study authors: All T-LGLL patients had at least one immunodominant TCRbeta clonotype, and roughly half had multiple immunodominant subclonotypes. Because no samples were available when a clone first appeared, clonal expansion was inferred from samplings taken at other points. Since codominant clonotypes persisted in some patients, a small but highly pathogenic clone may have gone undetected. In 6 of 18 patients, TCR clonotype switching occurred after therapy, and every newly emerging clone was STAT3 wild type. Linking therapy response to changes in TCR clonal burden was complicated by variable intervals between samplings and by differing treatment regimens. Dominant TCR clone burden was found to exceed STAT3 mutant burden in several patients, suggesting that STAT3 mutation arose secondarily within a pre-expanded clone.

Sequencing was carried out using peripheral blood mononuclear cells. This clonotype was obtained from a boy aged 5-17 years with T-cell large granular lymphocyte leukemia. Some clones in this sample may be carry-over from other donors' samples. The age is the age at diagnosis.

The nucleotide sequence is TGCAGCGTTCGTCAGACGGCGAACTATGGCTACACCTTC. This yields the protein CSVRQTANYGYTF. This sequence uses TRBV29-1 and TRBJ1-2, with the D gene too uncertain to name. V lost 5 bases and J lost 2 bases; the stretch between them is 12 bases long. The CDR3 sequence holds 13 residues, the cysteine and phenylalanine included. Just the 39-base CDR3 DNA is kept, in frame starting at base 1. Sequences SQVTM (CDR1) and ANQGSEA (CDR2) are obtained from the germline V gene.